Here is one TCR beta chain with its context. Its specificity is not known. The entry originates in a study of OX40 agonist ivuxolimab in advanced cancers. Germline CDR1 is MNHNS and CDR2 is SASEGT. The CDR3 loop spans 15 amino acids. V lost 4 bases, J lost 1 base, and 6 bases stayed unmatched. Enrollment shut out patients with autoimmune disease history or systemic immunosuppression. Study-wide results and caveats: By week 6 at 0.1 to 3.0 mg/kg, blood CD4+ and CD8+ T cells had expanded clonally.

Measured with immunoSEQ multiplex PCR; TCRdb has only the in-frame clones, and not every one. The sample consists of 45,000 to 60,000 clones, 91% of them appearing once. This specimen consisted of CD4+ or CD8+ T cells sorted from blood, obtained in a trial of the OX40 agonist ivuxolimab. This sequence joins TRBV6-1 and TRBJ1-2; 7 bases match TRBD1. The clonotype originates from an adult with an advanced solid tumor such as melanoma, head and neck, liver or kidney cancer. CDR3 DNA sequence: TGTGCCAGCAGTGTATCCGGGACAGTTAACTATGGCTACACCTTC. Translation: CASSVSGTVNYGYTF.